The entry that follows covers one T cell receptor beta chain sequence. The V and J ends lost 4 bases and 10 bases respectively, with 17 bases between them. Looked up from germline, CDR1 is SGHRS and CDR2 is YFSETQ. The CDR3 extends over 14 amino acids. This sample was taken from a study of graft-versus-host responses after intestinal transplantation. Study as a whole: Grafts that recipients had were multivisceral, liver-intestinal, or isolated intestinal transplants. All recipients were given anti-thymocyte globulin induction, and tacrolimus and steroids were then administered for roughly three years.

Using immunoSEQ multiplex PCR, the repertoire was profiled, and TCRdb retains in-frame clones only, with some absent. The sample contains tens of thousands of clones, about four fifths of which appear only once. The chain couples TRBV5-1 to TRBJ1-4; D is perhaps TRBD1 (5 bases). The sequence was obtained from a human patient who received an intestinal transplant, so some T cells may come from the graft donor. Specimen: PBMCs, collected about 1,000 days after transplant. DNA for the CDR3: TGCGCCAGCAGCCCCGGGGCGGAGGGAGGAAAACTGTTTTTT. Residues: CASSPGAEGGKLFF.